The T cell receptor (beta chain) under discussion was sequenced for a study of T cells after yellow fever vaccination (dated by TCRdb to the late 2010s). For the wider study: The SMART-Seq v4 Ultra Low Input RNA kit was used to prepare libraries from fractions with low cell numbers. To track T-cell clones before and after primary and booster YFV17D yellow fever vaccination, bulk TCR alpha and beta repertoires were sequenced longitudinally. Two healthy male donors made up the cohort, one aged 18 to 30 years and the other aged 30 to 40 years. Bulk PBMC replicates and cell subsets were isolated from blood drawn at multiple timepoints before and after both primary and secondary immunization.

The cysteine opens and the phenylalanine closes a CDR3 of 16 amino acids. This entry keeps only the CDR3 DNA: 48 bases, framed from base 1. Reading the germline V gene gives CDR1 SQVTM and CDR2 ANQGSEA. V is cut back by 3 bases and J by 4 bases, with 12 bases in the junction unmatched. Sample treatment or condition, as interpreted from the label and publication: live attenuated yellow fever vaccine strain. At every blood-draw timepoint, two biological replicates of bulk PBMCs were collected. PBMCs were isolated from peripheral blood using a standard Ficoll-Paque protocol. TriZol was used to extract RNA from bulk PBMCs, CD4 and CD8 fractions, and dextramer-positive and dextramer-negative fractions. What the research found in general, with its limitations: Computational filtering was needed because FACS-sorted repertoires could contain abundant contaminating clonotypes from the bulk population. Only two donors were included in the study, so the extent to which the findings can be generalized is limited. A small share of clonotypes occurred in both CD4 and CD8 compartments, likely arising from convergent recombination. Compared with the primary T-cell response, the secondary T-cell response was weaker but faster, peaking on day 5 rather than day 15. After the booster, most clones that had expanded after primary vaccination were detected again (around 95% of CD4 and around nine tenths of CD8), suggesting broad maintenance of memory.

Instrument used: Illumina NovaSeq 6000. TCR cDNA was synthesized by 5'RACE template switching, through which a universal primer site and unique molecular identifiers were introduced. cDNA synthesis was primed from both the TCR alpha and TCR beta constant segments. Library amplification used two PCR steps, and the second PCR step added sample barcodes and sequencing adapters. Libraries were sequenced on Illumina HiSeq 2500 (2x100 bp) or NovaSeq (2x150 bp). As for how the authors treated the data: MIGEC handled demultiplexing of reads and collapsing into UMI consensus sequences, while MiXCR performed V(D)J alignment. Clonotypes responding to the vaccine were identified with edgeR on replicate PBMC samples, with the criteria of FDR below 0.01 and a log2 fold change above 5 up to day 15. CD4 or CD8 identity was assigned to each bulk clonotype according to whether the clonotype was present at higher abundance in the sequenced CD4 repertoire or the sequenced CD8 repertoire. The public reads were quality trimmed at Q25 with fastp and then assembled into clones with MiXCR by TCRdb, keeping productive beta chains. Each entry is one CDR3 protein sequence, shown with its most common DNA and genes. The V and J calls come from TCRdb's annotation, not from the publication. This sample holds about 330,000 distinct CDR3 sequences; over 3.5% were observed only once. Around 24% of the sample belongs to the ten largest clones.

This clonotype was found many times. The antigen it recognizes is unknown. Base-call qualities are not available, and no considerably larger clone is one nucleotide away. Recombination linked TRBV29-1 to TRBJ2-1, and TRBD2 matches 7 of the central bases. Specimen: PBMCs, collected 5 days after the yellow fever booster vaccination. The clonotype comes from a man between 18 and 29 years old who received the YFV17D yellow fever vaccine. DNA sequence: TGCAGCGTTGATGGGTCTAGCGGTGTTAGTTACAATGAGCAGTTCTTC. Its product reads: CSVDGSSGVSYNEQFF.